This T cell receptor (beta chain) originates from a study of T-cell memory formation after mild COVID-19. Study-level findings and limits: Nothing showed for sure that second-wave clones peaking on day 37 were SARS-CoV-2 specific.

TCRdb fed the 5' RACE reads into MiXCR, producing one record per CDR3 protein. Among 100,000 to 150,000 distinct CDR3 sequences, over 15% were seen once, and the ten largest hold about 5.2%. The trim removed 6 bases at V and 8 bases at J, leaving 9 bases unmatched. CDR3 size: 14 residues. A remark on this clonotype: Antigen: not known.

Sequencing was performed on PBMCs or a T cell subset sorted from them (not recorded which). The chain recombines TRBV12-3 or TRBV12-4 with TRBJ2-1; TRBD1 matches at 8 bases. The source of this sequence is a man aged 18-30 years who had mild COVID-19 (a few samples of this study predate the infection). Cell type and time point are not known. As DNA, the CDR3 is TGTGCCAGCAGCACAAGGACAGGGCGAGATGAGCAGTTCTTC. Translated: CASSTRTGRDEQFF.